This T cell receptor beta chain was captured in a study of control samples from healthy donors and cancer patients. Clones were sequenced by immunoSEQ multiplex PCR, and TCRdb holds only the in-frame ones, with some missing. Of 150,000 to 200,000 clones listed, roughly 90% are singletons. The CDR3 length is 14 residues. The germline CDR1 and CDR2 sequences are LGHNA and YSLEER. J was trimmed by 4 bases and V by 0 bases; bases with no gene match: 2. V usage is TRBV4-3 and J usage is TRBJ2-5; 7 bases are a match to TRBD1. The sequence came from a man aged 30 to 39 in good health. The sequencing input was blood. The CDR3 DNA is TGCGCCAGCAGCCAAGACAGGGGGAGAGAGACCCAGTACTTC. Encoded protein: CASSQDRGRETQYF.